This T cell receptor (beta chain) was observed in a study of cytomegalovirus exposure and HLA in healthy donors. It was with 60 Vbeta and 13 Jbeta primers that the PCR ran. Generated by immunoSEQ multiplex PCR, the TCRdb table keeps only in-frame clones and is missing some. The repertoire holds some 170,000 clones, with more than 80% as singletons. Looked up from germline, CDR1 is MGHRA and CDR2 is YSYEKL. The CDR3 runs to 12 residues. V lost 3 bases and J 7 bases, leaving 9 bases between the germline ends. Notes on the study in general: The CMV antigen specificity of three CMV-associated chains was confirmed through in vitro analysis.

Concerning this clone: Its target is not known.

This TCR was sampled from a woman aged 18-29 years in good health and CMV-seronegative. The sample taken for sequencing was PBMCs. The chain recombines TRBV4-1 with TRBJ1-2, with D possibly matching TRBD1 (5 bases). In nucleotides, the CDR3 is TGCGCCAGCAGCCAGGACATCTTTGGCTACACCTTC. The encoded protein is CASSQDIFGYTF.